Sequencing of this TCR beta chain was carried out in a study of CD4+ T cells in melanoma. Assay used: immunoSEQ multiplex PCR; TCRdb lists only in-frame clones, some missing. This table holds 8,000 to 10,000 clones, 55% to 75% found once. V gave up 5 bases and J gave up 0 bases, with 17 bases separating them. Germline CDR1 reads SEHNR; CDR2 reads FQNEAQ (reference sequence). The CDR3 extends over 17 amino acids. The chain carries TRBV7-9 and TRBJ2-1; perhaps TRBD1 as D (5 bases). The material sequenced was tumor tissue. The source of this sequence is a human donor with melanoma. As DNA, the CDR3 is TGTGCCAGCAGCCCAAGGGGTGACTGGAGCTCCTACAATGAGCAGTTCTTC. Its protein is CASSPRGDWSSYNEQFF.